The rows below give T cell receptor beta chains drawn from one sample of a study of cytotoxic CD8 clonotypes in ibrutinib-treated CLL. Data came from immunoSEQ multiplex PCR; TCRdb stores just in-frame clones and leaves some out. Of 150,000 to 200,000 clones in the sample, around 84% are singletons; the top ten hold under 2.5%. Sequenced here: PBMCs, sampled after 12 months of ibrutinib treatment. These receptors all stem from a human donor with chronic lymphocytic leukemia. Both conserved end residues are part of each CDR3. A D gene is named only where the DNA matches it firmly. Not all rows give a size; the values are once, few, many and, for expanded clones, a class.

d_gene,abundance,len,j_gene,v_gene,CDR3nt,CDR3aa
.,.,17,TRBJ2-7,TRBV13,TGTGCCAGCAGCCCTCCCGAGGGGGGCGCCCCCCTCGGTGAGCAGTACTTC,CASSPPEGGAPLGEQYF
.,few,14,TRBJ2-7,TRBV5-1,TGCGCCAGCAGCTTGACGGCATACTCCTACGAGCAGTACTTC,CASSLTAYSYEQYF
.,.,15,TRBJ2-1,TRBV4-2,TGTGCCAGCAGCCAAGAACTAGACGCCTACAATGAGCAGTTCTTC,CASSQELDAYNEQFF
.,.,14,TRBJ1-1,TRBV11-3,TGTGCCAGCAGCTTAGTAAGGGGATCCACTGAAGCTTTCTTT,CASSLVRGSTEAFF
.,.,11,TRBJ1-1,TRBV5-1,TGCGCCAGCAGCTTGAACACTGAAGCTTTCTTT,CASSLNTEAFF
TRBD2,.,17,TRBJ2-4,TRBV28,TGTGCCAGCAGTTTATTGGCGGGAGGCCTCGCCAAAAACATTCAGTACTTC,CASSLLAGGLAKNIQYF
TRBD2,.,15,TRBJ2-7,TRBV19,TGTGCCAGTAGCCGTGGGACTAGCGGGACCTACGAGCAGTACTTC,CASSRGTSGTYEQYF
.,.,15,TRBJ1-2,TRBV7-9,TGTGCCAGCAGCTTAGATCTGACCCCAAGGTATGGCTACACCTTC,CASSLDLTPRYGYTF
TRBD2,.,14,TRBJ2-3,TRBV5-4,TGTGCCAGCAGCTTTCGGGGGGGCAGGGATACGCAGTATTTT,CASSFRGGRDTQYF
.,.,14,TRBJ2-7,TRBV6-6,TGTGCCAGCAGACCTCCGGGACTCGCCTACGAGCAGTACTTC,CASRPPGLAYEQYF
TRBD2,.,15,TRBJ2-1,TRBV7-3,TGTGCCAGCAGCTTAATGTCGGGGGGGCCGAATGAGCAGTTCTTC,CASSLMSGGPNEQFF
.,.,14,TRBJ2-7,TRBV5-1,TGCGCCAGCAGCTCGCCGGGATTGAGCTACGAGCAGTACTTC,CASSSPGLSYEQYF
.,once,13,TRBJ1-6,TRBV27,TGTGCCAGCCGCCGAGACACTAACTCACCCCTCCACTTT,CASRRDTNSPLHF